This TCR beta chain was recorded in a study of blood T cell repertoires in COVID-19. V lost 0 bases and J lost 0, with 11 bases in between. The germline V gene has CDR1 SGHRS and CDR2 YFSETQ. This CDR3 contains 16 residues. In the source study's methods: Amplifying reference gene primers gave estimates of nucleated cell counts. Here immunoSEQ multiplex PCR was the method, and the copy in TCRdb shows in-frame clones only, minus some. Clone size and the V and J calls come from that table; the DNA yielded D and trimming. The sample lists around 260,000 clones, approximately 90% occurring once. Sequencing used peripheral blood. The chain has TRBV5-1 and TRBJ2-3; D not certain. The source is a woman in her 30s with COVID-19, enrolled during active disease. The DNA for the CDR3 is TGCGCCAGCAGCTTGGCTCGAGGCTCTAGCACAGATACGCAGTATTTT. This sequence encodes CASSLARGSSTDTQYF.